The rows below give T cell receptor beta chains drawn from one sample of a study of blood T cell repertoires in COVID-19. Generated by immunoSEQ multiplex PCR, the TCRdb table keeps only in-frame clones and is missing some. The sample has fewer than 250,000 clones; less than 85% are singletons. The sequenced material came from peripheral blood. These receptors were obtained from a woman aged 45-59 years with acute or convalescent COVID-19. Both conserved end residues are part of each CDR3. A D gene is named only where the DNA matches it firmly. Where a row states a size, it is once, few, many or the class of an expanded clone; other rows omit it.

clone_size | d_call | j_call | v_call | cdr3_aa | cdr3_nt
once | TRBD1 | TRBJ2-6 | TRBV18 | CASSSGQGSAVLTF | TGTGCCAGCTCATCGGGACAGGGGTCGGCCGTCCTGACTTTC
- | - | TRBJ2-2 | TRBV19 | CASRRQKNYFANTGELFF | TGTGCCAGTAGACGACAGAAAAACTACTTCGCGAACACCGGGGAGCTGTTTTTT
once | - | TRBJ1-2 | TRBV30 | CAWSPGGDYGYTF | TGTGCCTGGAGTCCTGGCGGGGACTATGGCTACACCTTC
- | TRBD1 | TRBJ2-3 | TRBV3-1/TRBV3-2 | CASSPGTAQSNTQYF | TGTGCCAGCAGCCCCGGGACAGCCCAGAGTAATACGCAGTATTTT
- | - | TRBJ1-2 | TRBV28 | CASRRQANYGYTF | TGTGCCAGCAGGAGACAGGCTAACTATGGCTACACCTTC
once | TRBD1 | TRBJ2-7 | TRBV6-1 | CASSTRGTGELEQYF | TGTGCCAGCAGTACCCGGGGGACAGGGGAGCTCGAGCAGTACTTC
- | - | TRBJ2-7 | TRBV29-1 | CSASLRERPYEQYF | TGCAGCGCTTCACTCCGGGAGCGACCCTACGAGCAGTACTTC
once | - | TRBJ2-7 | TRBV9 | CASSVAPTYEQYF | TGTGCCAGCAGCGTAGCCCCCACCTACGAGCAGTACTTC
once | - | TRBJ2-5 | TRBV20-1 | CSARVSETQYF | TGCAGTGCTAGAGTGTCGGAGACCCAGTACTTC
- | - | TRBJ2-7 | TRBV6-5 | CASSYSSGQTYEQYF | TGTGCCAGCAGTTACTCGAGTGGGCAGACCTACGAGCAGTACTTC
- | TRBD1 | TRBJ1-2 | TRBV11-2 | CASSLDRVYGYTF | TGTGCCAGCAGCTTGGACAGGGTTTATGGCTACACCTTC